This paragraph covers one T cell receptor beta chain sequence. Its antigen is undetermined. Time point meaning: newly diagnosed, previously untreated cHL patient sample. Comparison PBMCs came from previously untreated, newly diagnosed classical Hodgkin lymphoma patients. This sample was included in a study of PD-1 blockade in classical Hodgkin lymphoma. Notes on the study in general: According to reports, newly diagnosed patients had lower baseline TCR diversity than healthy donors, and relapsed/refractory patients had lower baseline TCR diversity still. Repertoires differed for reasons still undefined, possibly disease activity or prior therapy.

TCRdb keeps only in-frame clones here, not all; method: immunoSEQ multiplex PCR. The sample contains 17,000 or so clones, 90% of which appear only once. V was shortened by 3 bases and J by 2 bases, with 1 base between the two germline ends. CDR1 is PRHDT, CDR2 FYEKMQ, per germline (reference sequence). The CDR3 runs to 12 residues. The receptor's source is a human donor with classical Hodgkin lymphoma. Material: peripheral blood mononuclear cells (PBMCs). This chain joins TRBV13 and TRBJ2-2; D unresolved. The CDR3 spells CASSFNTGELFF. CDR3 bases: TGTGCCAGCAGCTTTAACACCGGGGAGCTGTTTTTT.